This T cell receptor (beta chain) appears in the sequencing data of a study of T cell responses to AZD1222 COVID-19 vaccine. Study findings and constraints: Reportedly, nearly half the spike-specific TCRs target unmutated variant regions. The donor group comprised mostly white British people and more females; the analysis possibly underestimated clonal diversity. Increased Spike-specific TCR breadth and depth were observed after two AZD1222 doses. The peak T cell response came first, and repertoires were sampled only after it.

CDR1 and CDR2 from the germline V gene are SGHVS and FQNEAQ. The CDR3 covers 13 residues. After removal of 4 bases from V and 6 bases from J, the junction contained 4 bases not matched to a gene. Clones were read by immunoSEQ multiplex PCR, and TCRdb kept only the in-frame ones, dropping some. The table has 100,000 to 150,000 clones, more than 80% seen once. Notes on this clone: What it binds is not known.

This TCR derives from an adult who received the AZD1222 COVID-19 vaccine. The sample in question was peripheral blood, obtained 28 days after the second AZD1222 dose. V usage is TRBV7-8 and J usage is TRBJ1-2, with 8 bases fitting TRBD1. The CDR3 DNA is TGTGCCAGCAGCTCACAGGGGGGAGATGGCTACACCTTC. It specifies CASSSQGGDGYTF.